Sequencing of this T cell receptor (beta chain) was carried out in a study of shared clonotypes between healthy human individuals. Replicate PCRs for sorted subsets used approximately 220 ng DNA; this equaled 30,000 to 35,000 T cell genomes. This table comes from immunoSEQ multiplex PCR, and its TCRdb copy is limited to in-frame clones, with some not included. This sample has over 850,000 clones, with 70% to 80% found just once. CDR3 length: 15 amino acids. Germline V gene lookup returns CDR1 MDHEN and CDR2 SYDVKM. V was clipped by 6 bases and J by 3 bases, with 16 bases between them. The V gene is TRBV28, the J gene TRBJ2-3, with D possibly being TRBD2 (5 bases). The sample taken for sequencing was memory CD4+ T cells from PBMCs. The subset denotes: CD45RA-negative fraction. The source is a man in his late teens or twenties in good health. Some clones in this sample may be carry-over from other donors' samples. As DNA, the CDR3 is TGTGCCAGCAGGGGGTTCGCCCGCGGGACAGATACGCAGTATTTT. Encoded protein: CASRGFARGTDTQYF.